The text below deals with one TCR beta chain. The antigen is not known. The data were taken from a study of cytomegalovirus exposure and HLA in healthy donors. The study's findings and limits: An apparent linkage of common viral pathogens to several of the most significant clusters emerged in a later analysis. A missense DCLRE1C variant was associated with V- and J-gene trimming of TCR beta chains in a later analysis, and an independent cohort replicated the association. Most TCR beta V segments were productive about 90% or about 30% of the time in an earlier analysis. The investigators catalogued 160 or so TCR beta chains as cytomegalovirus-associated.

V gave up 4 bases and J gave up 1 base; unmatched junction bases: 6. The CDR3 runs to 15 residues. Germline loops: CDR1 SGHKS, CDR2 YYEKEE (reference sequence). In the PCR, 60 Vbeta and 13 Jbeta primers were used. Some clones are missing from TCRdb's copy, which holds only in-frame ones; the method was immunoSEQ multiplex PCR. The top ten clones hold about 10% of a sample with under 250,000 clones, about four fifths of them seen once. The sequence derives from a woman in her forties or fifties in good health and CMV-seropositive. The chain has TRBV5-5 and TRBJ1-2, with 8 positions matching TRBD1. Sequencing input: PBMCs. The CDR3 bases are TGTGCCAGCAGCACAGGGGGAGACCTTAACTATGGCTACACCTTC. Its translation: CASSTGGDLNYGYTF.